Here is one TCR beta chain with its context. A junction end diverges from the germline sequence, so it may reflect a read error. Germline-derived CDR1 and CDR2 are SEHNR and FQNEAQ (reference sequence). This CDR3 is 12 amino acids long. This record comes from a study of cytomegalovirus exposure and HLA in healthy donors. Primers: 60 Vbeta forward and 13 Jbeta reverse. TCRdb's table, derived via immunoSEQ multiplex PCR, lists solely in-frame clones and lacks some. In the table there are 80,000 to 90,000 clones, around four fifths of which are singletons. Healthy bone marrow donors made up the cohort. This chain uses TRBV7-9 with TRBJ1-2; no reliable D call. The specimen sequenced was PBMCs. This sequence was found in a young man in good health and CMV-seronegative. The CDR3 DNA follows: TGTTCCAGCAGCTTAGAAGGAGGCGGCTACACCTTC. Protein: CSSSLEGGGYTF.